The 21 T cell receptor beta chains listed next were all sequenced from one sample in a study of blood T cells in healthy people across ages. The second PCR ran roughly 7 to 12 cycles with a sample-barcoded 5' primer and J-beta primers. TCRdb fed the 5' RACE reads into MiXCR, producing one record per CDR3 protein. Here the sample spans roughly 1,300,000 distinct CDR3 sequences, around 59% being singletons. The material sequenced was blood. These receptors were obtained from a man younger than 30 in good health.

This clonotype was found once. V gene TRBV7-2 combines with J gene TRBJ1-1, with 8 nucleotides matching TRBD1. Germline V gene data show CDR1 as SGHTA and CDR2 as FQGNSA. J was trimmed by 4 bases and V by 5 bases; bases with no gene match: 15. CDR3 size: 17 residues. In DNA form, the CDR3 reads TGTGCCAGCAGCACCTCTTTTCAGGGGGCGACTGGCACTGAAGCTTTCTTT. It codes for CASSTSFQGATGTEAFF.

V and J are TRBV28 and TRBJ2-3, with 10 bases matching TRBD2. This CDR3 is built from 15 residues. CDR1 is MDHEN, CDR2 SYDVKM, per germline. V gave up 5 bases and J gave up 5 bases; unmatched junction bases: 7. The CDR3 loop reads CASSPLAGVLDTQYF. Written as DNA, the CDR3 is TGTGCCAGCAGTCCTCTAGCGGGAGTTTTAGATACGCAGTATTTT.

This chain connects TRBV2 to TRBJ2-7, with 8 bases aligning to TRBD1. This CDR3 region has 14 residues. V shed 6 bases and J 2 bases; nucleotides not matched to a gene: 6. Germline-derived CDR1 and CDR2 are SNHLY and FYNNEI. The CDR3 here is CASRGTGVTYEQYF. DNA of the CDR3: TGTGCCAGCAGGGGGACAGGCGTTACCTACGAGCAGTACTTC.

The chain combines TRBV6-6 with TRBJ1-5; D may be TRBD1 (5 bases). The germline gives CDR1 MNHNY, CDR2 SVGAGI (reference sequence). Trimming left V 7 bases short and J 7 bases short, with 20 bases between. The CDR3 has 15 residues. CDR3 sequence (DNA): TGTGCCAGCACGGGCAGGGACCAGAGTAGGCAGCCCCAGCATTTT. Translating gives CASTGRDQSRQPQHF.

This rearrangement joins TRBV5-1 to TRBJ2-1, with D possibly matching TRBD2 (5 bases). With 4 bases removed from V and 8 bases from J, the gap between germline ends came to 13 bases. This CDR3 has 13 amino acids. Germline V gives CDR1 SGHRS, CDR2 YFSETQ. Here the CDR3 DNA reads TGCGCCAGCAGCGGAGGATTCTCCGATGAGCAGTTCTTC. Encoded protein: CASSGGFSDEQFF.

The CDR3 DNA follows: TGTGCCAGCAGTTTAGGGGACAGGGTATACAATGAGCAGTTCTTC. Translated, it gives CASSLGDRVYNEQFF. The chain has TRBV27 and TRBJ2-1; 9 nucleotides line up with TRBD1. The germline gives CDR1 MNHEY, CDR2 SMNVEV (reference sequence). With V trimmed by 2 bases and J by 4 bases, 3 bases remained unmatched. This CDR3 has 15 residues.

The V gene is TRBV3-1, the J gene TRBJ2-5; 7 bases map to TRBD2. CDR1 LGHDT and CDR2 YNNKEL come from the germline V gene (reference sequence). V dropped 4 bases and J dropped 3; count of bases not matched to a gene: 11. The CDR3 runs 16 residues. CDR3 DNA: TGTGCCAGCAGCCCCTGGGGGAGGGGTGCAAAAGAGACCCAGTACTTC. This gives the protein CASSPWGRGAKETQYF.

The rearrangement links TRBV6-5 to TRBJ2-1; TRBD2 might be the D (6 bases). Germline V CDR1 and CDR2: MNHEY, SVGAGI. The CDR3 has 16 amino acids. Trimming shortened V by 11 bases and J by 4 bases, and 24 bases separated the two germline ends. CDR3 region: CAGCPTSSPSYNEQFF. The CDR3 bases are TGTGCCGGCTGCCCCACTAGCTCCCCTTCTTACAATGAGCAGTTCTTC.

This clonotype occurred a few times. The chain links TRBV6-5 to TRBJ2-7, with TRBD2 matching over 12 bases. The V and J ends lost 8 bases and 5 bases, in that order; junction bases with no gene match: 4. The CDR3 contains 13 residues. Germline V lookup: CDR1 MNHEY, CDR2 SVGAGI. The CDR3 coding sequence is TGTGCCAGCGGAACTAGCGGGAGGAACGAGCAGTACTTC. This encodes CASGTSGRNEQYF.

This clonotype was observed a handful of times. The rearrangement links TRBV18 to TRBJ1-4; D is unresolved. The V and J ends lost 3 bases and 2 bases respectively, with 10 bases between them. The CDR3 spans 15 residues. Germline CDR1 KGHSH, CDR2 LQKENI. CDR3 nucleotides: TGTGCCAGCTCACCGAGTGGCAGTACTAATGAAAAACTGTTTTTT. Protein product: CASSPSGSTNEKLFF.

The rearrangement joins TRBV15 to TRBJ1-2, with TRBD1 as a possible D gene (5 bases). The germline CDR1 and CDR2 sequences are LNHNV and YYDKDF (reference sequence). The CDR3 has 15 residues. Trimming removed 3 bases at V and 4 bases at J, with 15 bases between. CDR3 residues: CATSRRDEQAYGYTF. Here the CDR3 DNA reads TGTGCCACCAGCAGGCGGGACGAGCAAGCCTATGGCTACACCTTC.

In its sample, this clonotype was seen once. CDR3: CASSLAQEYSPLHF. Written as DNA, the CDR3 is TGCGCCAGCAGCTTGGCTCAGGAGTATTCACCCCTCCACTTT. This chain connects TRBV5-1 to TRBJ1-6; no reliable D call. V was pared by 0 bases and J by 8 bases, with 9 bases between. The CDR3 spans 14 residues. CDR1 SGHRS and CDR2 YFSETQ come from the germline V gene.

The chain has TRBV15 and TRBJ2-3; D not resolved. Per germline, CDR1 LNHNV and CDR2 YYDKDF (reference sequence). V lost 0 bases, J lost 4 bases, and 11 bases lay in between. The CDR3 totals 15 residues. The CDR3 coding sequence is TGTGCCACCAGCAGAGATCAATTAGACGCAGATACGCAGTATTTT. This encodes CATSRDQLDADTQYF.

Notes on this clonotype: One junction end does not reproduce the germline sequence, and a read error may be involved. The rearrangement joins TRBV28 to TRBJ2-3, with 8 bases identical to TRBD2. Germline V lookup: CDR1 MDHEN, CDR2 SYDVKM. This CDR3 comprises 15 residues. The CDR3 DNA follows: TGTGCCAACAGTCCTAGCGGGTTCGTCACAGATACGCAGTATTTT. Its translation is CANSPSGFVTDTQYF.

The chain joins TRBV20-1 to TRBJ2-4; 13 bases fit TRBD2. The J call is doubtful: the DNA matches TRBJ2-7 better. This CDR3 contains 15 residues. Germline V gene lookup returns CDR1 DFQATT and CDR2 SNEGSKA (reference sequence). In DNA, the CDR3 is TGCAGTGCTGCGGGACTAGCGGGATTGGGCTACGAGCAGTACTTC. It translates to CSAAGLAGLGYEQYF.

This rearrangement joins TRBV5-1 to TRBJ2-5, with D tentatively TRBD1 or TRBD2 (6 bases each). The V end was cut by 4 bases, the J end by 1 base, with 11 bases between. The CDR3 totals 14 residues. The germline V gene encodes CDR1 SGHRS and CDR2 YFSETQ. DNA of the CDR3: TGCGCCAGCAGCGCGGGACACCGCCAAGAGACCCAGTACTTC. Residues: CASSAGHRQETQYF.

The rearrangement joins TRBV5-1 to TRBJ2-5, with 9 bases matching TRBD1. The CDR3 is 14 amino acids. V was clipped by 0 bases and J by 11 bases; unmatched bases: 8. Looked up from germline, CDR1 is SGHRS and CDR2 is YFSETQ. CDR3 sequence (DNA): TGCGCCAGCAGCTTGGGGGACAGGGTTGGCGGGCAGTACTTC. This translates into CASSLGDRVGGQYF.

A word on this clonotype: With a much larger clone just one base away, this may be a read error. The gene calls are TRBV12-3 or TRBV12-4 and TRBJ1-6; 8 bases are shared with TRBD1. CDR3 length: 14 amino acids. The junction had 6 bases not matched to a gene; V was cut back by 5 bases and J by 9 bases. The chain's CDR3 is CASSVYRGSSPLHF. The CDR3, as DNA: TGTGCCAGCAGTGTCTACAGGGGGAGTTCACCCCTCCACTTT.

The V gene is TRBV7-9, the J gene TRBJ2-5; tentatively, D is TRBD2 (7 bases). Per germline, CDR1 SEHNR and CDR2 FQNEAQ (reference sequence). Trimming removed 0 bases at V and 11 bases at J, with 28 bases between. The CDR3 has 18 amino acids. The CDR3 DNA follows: TGTGCCAGCAGCTTAGCGGGGGGGGCCGGATTCTCCTACAATGAGCAGTACTTC. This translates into CASSLAGGAGFSYNEQYF. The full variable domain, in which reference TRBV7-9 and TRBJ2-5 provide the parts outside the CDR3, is DTGVSQNPRHKITKRGQNVTFRCDPISEHNRLYWYRQTLGQGPEFLTYFQNEAQLEKSRLLSDRFSAERPKGSFSTLEIQRTEQGDSAMYLCASSLAGGAGFSYNEQYFGPGTRLLVL.

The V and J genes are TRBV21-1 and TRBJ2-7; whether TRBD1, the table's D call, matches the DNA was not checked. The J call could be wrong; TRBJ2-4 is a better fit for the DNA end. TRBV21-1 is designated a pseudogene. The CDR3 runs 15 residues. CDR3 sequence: CASSTKRTPLNIQYF. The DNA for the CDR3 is TGTGCCAGCAGCACAAAAAGGACACCCTTAAACATTCAGTACTTC.

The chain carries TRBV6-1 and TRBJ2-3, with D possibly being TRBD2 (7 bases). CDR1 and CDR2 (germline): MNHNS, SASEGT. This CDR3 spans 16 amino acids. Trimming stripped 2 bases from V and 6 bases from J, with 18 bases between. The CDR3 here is CASSELRGRGLDTQYF. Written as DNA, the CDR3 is TGTGCCAGCAGTGAACTGCGGGGGCGCGGTTTGGATACGCAGTATTTT.